This TCR beta chain was captured in a study of technical replicates of blood from four donors. TCRdb's copy holds only in-frame clones and misses some; the assay was immunoSEQ multiplex PCR. The sample records roughly 97,000 clones, 90% to 97% being singletons. Trimming pared 6 bases from V and 5 bases from J, leaving 14 bases between. The CDR3 consists of 14 residues. CDR1 MGHDK and CDR2 SYGVNS come from the germline V gene. The sample consisted of T cells isolated from PBMCs. This receptor was taken from a human donor in good health. The genes are TRBV25-1 and TRBJ2-1; D is possibly TRBD2 (6 bases). Here the CDR3 reads CASSHPGGNNEQFF. The CDR3 DNA follows: TGTGCCAGCAGCCACCCCGGGGGAAACAATGAGCAGTTCTTC.